A selection of T cell receptor beta chains follows, all from one sample in a study of cytomegalovirus exposure and HLA in healthy donors. Produced via immunoSEQ multiplex PCR; TCRdb's table is partial and in-frame only. The sample lists about 160,000 clones, just under 80% occurring once. The material sequenced was PBMCs. Receptor source: a woman in her 50s in good health and CMV-seronegative. CDR3s include the opening cysteine and the closing phenylalanine or tryptophan.

CAIRRDMDTEAFF	TRBV10-3	TRBJ1-1
CASSFWTGDVYEQYF	TRBV5-1	TRBJ2-7
CASSLAQGGYSYTGELFF	TRBV27	TRBJ2-2
CASSELVRQEYQETQYF	TRBV25-1	TRBJ2-5
CASSEGLAGFYEQYF	TRBV6-1	-
CASSPGLAGLYEQYF	TRBV18	TRBJ2-7
CASSYQTGYAELFF	TRBV6-5	TRBJ2-2
CASTDRGSPEQFF	TRBV7-2	TRBJ2-1
CASSPDFEETQYF	TRBV19	TRBJ2-5
CASSGGGRDTSYEQYF	TRBV9	TRBJ2-7
CASRGTGYYGYTF	TRBV6-5	TRBJ1-2
CASSYGLAVEETQYF	TRBV6-5	TRBJ2-5
CASSPSPANTEAFF	TRBV18	TRBJ1-1
CASSPREILNTEAFF	TRBV18	TRBJ1-1
CASSWDRGNTEAFF	TRBV6-5	TRBJ1-1
CASSLDRLGQPQHF	TRBV7-8	TRBJ1-5
CASGGTTNTEAFF	TRBV5-1	TRBJ1-1
CASSPSGRPYLADTQYF	TRBV28	TRBJ2-3
CASSPKTVNEKLFF	TRBV18	TRBJ1-4
CASSYRRGGRSPLSKNIQYF	TRBV2	TRBJ2-4
CASSPFRSSGNTIYF	TRBV9	TRBJ1-3
CASSRRDRGRNTIYF	TRBV14	TRBJ1-3
CASSVGDGRSGNTGELFF	TRBV9	TRBJ2-2
CASSAAAKGLADTYEQYF	TRBV12-1	TRBJ2-7
CASSPHGGANVLTF	TRBV28	TRBJ2-6
CASSWSEDTEAFF	TRBV19	TRBJ1-1
CASSSLGQTNTEAFF	TRBV5-1	TRBJ1-1
CASILTGGREQYF	TRBV11-2	TRBJ2-7